Listed below are T cell receptor beta chains from one sample, sequenced in a study of PD-L1 blockade in urothelial cancer. Produced via immunoSEQ multiplex PCR; TCRdb's table is partial and in-frame only. The table lists 56,000 or so clones, around 84% of them singletons, with roughly 2.8% in the top ten. Sequenced material: PBMCs, taken around atezolizumab (anti-PD-L1) treatment. The source is a man in his forties or fifties with urothelial cancer. CDR3s include the opening cysteine and the closing phenylalanine or tryptophan. The D gene is left open where the match is weak. Rows may omit the clone size; those that give it use once, few, many or a size class.

V gene	J gene	clone size	D gene	CDR3 protein	CDR3 DNA
TRBV7-3	TRBJ2-7	-	TRBD1	CASSLQGASSYEQYF	TGTGCCAGCAGCTTACAGGGGGCAAGCTCCTACGAGCAGTACTTC
TRBV5-1	TRBJ2-3	-	-	CASSFGHGTDTQYF	TGCGCCAGCAGCTTTGGACATGGAACAGATACGCAGTATTTT
TRBV6-6	TRBJ2-7	-	-	CASTTMSSYEQYF	TGTGCCAGCACAACCATGAGCTCCTACGAGCAGTACTTC
TRBV5-6	TRBJ1-5	once	TRBD1	CASSRDRGTGSNQPQHF	TGTGCCAGCAGCCGGGACAGGGGGACTGGGAGCAATCAGCCCCAGCATTTT
TRBV30	TRBJ2-5	-	TRBD1	CAWSVRGGYQETQYF	TGTGCCTGGAGTGTCCGAGGGGGCTACCAAGAGACCCAGTACTTC
TRBV7-3	TRBJ2-3	-	-	CASSLGRGPTDTQYF	TGTGCCAGCAGCTTAGGGCGGGGGCCCACAGATACGCAGTATTTT
TRBV18	TRBJ2-7	-	TRBD2	CASSRSVREFRNEQYF	TGTGCCAGCTCAAGGTCGGTGCGGGAGTTTCGGAACGAGCAGTACTTC
TRBV6-6	TRBJ2-1	once	TRBD2	CASSRLAGGNNEQFF	TGTGCCAGCAGTAGACTAGCGGGAGGGAATAATGAGCAGTTCTTC
TRBV15	TRBJ1-1	-	-	CATSPRLGGTEAFF	TGTGCCACCAGCCCCCGGCTCGGGGGGACTGAAGCTTTCTTT
TRBV28	TRBJ2-5	-	-	CASSRLVQETQYF	TGTGCCAGCAGCCGACTAGTCCAAGAGACCCAGTACTTC
TRBV27	TRBJ2-3	once	TRBD1	CASRPRDRASTDTQYF	TGTGCCAGCAGACCCCGGGACAGGGCCAGCACAGATACGCAGTATTTT
TRBV7-6	TRBJ2-2	-	TRBD1	CASSLWTGRNTGELFF	TGTGCCAGCAGCCTCTGGACAGGGCGGAACACCGGGGAGCTGTTTTTT
TRBV28	TRBJ1-2	-	-	CASSLVGRGLGRRENGYTF	TGTGCCAGCAGTTTGGTAGGCAGGGGCCTTGGGCGAAGGGAAAATGGCTACACCTTC
TRBV19	TRBJ2-7	-	TRBD1	CASSQGAISEQYF	TGTGCCAGTAGTCAGGGGGCGATTTCCGAGCAGTACTTC
TRBV2	TRBJ2-6	-	-	CASSGGGDSGANVLTF	TGTGCCAGCAGTGGAGGCGGCGACTCTGGGGCCAACGTCCTGACTTTC
TRBV30	TRBJ1-5	-	TRBD1	CAWSGQGSQPQHF	TGTGCCTGGAGTGGACAGGGGAGTCAGCCCCAGCATTTT
TRBV5-1	TRBJ2-2	-	-	CASSLAPGFSIANTGELFF	TGCGCCAGCAGTCTGGCCCCGGGGTTTAGTATCGCGAACACCGGGGAGCTGTTTTTT
TRBV4-1	TRBJ2-1	-	-	CASSQVGRSYNEQFF	TGCGCCAGCAGCCAAGTCGGGAGATCCTACAATGAGCAGTTCTTC
TRBV28	TRBJ2-3	-	TRBD1	CASSHDRGNTDTQYF	TGTGCCAGCAGTCACGACAGGGGGAACACAGATACGCAGTATTTT
TRBV19	TRBJ1-1	-	TRBD1	CASSIARTGRYTEAFF	TGTGCCAGTAGTATAGCCCGGACAGGGAGATACACTGAAGCTTTCTTT
TRBV20-1	TRBJ1-3	-	-	CSARKGNTIYF	TGCAGTGCCAGGAAGGGAAACACCATATATTTT
TRBV18	TRBJ2-7	-	TRBD2	CASFRLAGDEQYF	TGTGCCAGCTTTCGACTAGCGGGAGACGAGCAGTACTTC
TRBV30	TRBJ1-5	-	-	CAWSVSGSTSNQPQHF	TGTGCCTGGAGTGTTTCGGGTTCGACTAGCAATCAGCCCCAGCATTTT
TRBV5-4	TRBJ1-4	-	TRBD1	CASSLGGQGDEKLFF	TGTGCCAGCAGCTTGGGAGGACAGGGGGATGAAAAACTGTTTTTT
TRBV14	TRBJ1-2	-	TRBD1	CASSQDRDRVHGYTF	TGTGCCAGCAGCCAAGACCGGGACAGGGTTCATGGCTACACCTTC
TRBV28	TRBJ2-5	-	TRBD2	CASGVGLAVKTQYF	TGTGCCAGCGGGGTTGGACTAGCCGTAAAGACCCAGTACTTC
TRBV19	TRBJ2-7	-	TRBD2	CASSTLDAGGHLSGQYF	TGTGCCAGTAGTACGCTTGATGCGGGAGGGCACCTCTCGGGGCAGTACTTC
TRBV20-1	TRBJ1-5	-	-	CSAAGEPQHF	TGCAGTGCTGCAGGGGAACCCCAGCATTTT
TRBV4-1	TRBJ2-3	-	TRBD1	CASSQEGRGYDTQYF	TGCGCCAGCAGCCAAGAGGGCAGGGGGTATGATACGCAGTATTTT
TRBV11-2	TRBJ2-2	-	TRBD2	CASSLDGWREPGGELFF	TGTGCCAGCAGCTTAGATGGATGGCGGGAGCCCGGCGGGGAGCTGTTTTTT
TRBV5-5	TRBJ1-2	-	-	CASSLAGSTNYGYTF	TGTGCCAGCAGCTTGGCTGGGAGTACTAACTATGGCTACACCTTC
TRBV7-9	TRBJ2-2	-	-	CASSQGGTENTGELFF	TGTGCCAGCAGCCAAGGCGGGACTGAGAACACCGGGGAGCTGTTTTTT
TRBV13	TRBJ2-2	-	-	CASSLYRASNTGELFF	TGTGCCAGCAGCCTATACAGGGCATCGAACACCGGGGAGCTGTTTTTT
TRBV2	TRBJ1-4	-	-	CASSAREGHEKLFF	TGTGCCAGCAGTGCCAGGGAAGGGCATGAAAAACTGTTTTTT
TRBV5-8	TRBJ1-2	-	-	CASSLRTPGVYGYTF	TGTGCCAGCAGCCTAAGGACCCCCGGGGTCTATGGCTACACCTTC